This T cell receptor (beta chain) was captured by sequencing in a study of blood T cell repertoires in COVID-19 (dated by TCRdb to the early 2020s). A note on the overall study: Samples covering the acute and convalescent phases of COVID-19 were provided by collaborators in the United States, Italy and Spain. The dataset comprised deeply sampled blood TCRbeta repertoires from subjects exposed to, actively infected with, or recovered from COVID-19. Where HLA class I and class II types were available, the types were taken from metadata supplied by the sample provider, not from assay-based typing. The samples were drawn from two sources: the first 160 participants of the ongoing ImmuneRACE study, and over 1,000 subjects contributed by 6 global collaborators. The prospective study material was composed of cDNA or gDNA derived from T cells, B-cell-depleted T cells, or PBMCs. The sample metadata nearly always contained a de-identified subject ID, COVID-19 status, age in years and sex. The repertoires were made available in a free public database intended to serve as a resource for research on the immune response to SARS-CoV-2. Beyond this particular receptor, the publication reports: The amount of clinical and demographic metadata varied by source and participant and was provided uncurated.

Another Seattle source contributed samples from volunteer blood donors who had recovered from COVID-19. Collaborating institutions collected whole blood in K2EDTA tubes following their own protocols. For TCRbeta analysis, collaborators shipped samples in one of three forms: frozen whole blood, isolated PBMCs, or DNA extracted from either of those sample types. The immunoSEQ Assay, a bias-controlled multiplex PCR, was used to amplify TCRbeta CDR3 regions from genomic DNA. As for the authors' bioinformatics: Nucleated cell counts per sample were estimated from amplification of reference gene primers within the assay. Sequence reads were collapsed and filtered to measure the absolute abundance of every unique TCRbeta CDR3 rearrangement. Productive Simpson clonality was computed per sample as the square root of Simpson's diversity index over productive rearrangements. TCRdb took this table from immuneACCESS and kept in-frame rearrangements with V and J called. Such tables lack part of the clones; where checked against another copy, unresolved V genes explain under half of the gap, and the rest is unexplained. The V and J calls and clone size come from that table; D and trimming were worked out from the DNA. This sample is represented by about 220,000 clones; 80% to 90% of them were singletons. The ten largest clonotypes hold roughly 5.3% of the sample.

Of note for this clone: Its antigen specificity is not known. Qualities for individual bases were not recorded, and no much larger clone is one base off.

V lost 4 bases and J lost 7 bases; the stretch between them is 12 bases long. CDR1 and CDR2 are read off the germline V gene (reference sequence) as SGHKS and YYEKEE. The CDR3 starts with the cysteine, ends with the phenylalanine, and has 13 residues. The sequence is cut down to CDR3 DNA, 39 bases in frame from base 1. This receptor was obtained from a woman aged 55-69 years who had recovered from COVID-19. The sequenced sample was peripheral blood. This chain joins TRBV5-5 to TRBJ1-5; the D region possibly corresponds to TRBD1 (5 bases align). The nucleotide sequence is TGTGCCAGCAGCCTGGCGGGGGGGCAGCCCCAGCATTTT. Translated, it reads CASSLAGGQPQHF.